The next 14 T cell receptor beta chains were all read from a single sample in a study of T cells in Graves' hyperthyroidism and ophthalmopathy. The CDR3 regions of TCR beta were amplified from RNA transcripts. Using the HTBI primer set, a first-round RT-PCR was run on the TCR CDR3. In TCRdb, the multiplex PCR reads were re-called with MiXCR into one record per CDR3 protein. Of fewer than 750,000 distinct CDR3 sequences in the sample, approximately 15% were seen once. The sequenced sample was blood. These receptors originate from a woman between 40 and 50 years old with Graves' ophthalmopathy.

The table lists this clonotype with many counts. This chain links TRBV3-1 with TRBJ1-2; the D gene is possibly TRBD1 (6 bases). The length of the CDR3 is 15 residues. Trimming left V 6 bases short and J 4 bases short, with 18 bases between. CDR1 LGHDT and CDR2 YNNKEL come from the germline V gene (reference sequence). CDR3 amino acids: CASSLSSRGRYGYTF. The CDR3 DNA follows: TGTGCCAGCAGTCTATCCTCCAGGGGACGCTATGGCTACACCTTC.

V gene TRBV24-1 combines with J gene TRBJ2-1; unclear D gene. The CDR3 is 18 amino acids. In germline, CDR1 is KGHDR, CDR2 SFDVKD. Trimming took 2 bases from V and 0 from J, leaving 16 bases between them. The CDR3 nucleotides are TGTGCCACCAGTGATTCGGACGGCAGACTGAGCTCCTACAATGAGCAGTTCTTC. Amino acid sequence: CATSDSDGRLSSYNEQFF.

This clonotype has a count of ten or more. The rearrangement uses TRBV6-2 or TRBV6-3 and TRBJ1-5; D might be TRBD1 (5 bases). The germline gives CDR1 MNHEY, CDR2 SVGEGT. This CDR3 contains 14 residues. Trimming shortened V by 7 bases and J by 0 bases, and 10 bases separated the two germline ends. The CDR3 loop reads CASTGTPSNQPQHF. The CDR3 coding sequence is TGTGCCAGCACTGGGACCCCTAGCAATCAGCCCCAGCATTTT.

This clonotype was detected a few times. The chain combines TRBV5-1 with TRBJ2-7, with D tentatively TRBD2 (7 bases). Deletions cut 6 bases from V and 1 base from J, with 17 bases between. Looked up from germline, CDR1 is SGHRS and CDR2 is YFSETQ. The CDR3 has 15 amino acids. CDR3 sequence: CASTPAGAGSYEQYF. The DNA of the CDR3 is TGCGCCAGCACCCCCGCGGGGGCAGGGTCCTACGAGCAGTACTTC.

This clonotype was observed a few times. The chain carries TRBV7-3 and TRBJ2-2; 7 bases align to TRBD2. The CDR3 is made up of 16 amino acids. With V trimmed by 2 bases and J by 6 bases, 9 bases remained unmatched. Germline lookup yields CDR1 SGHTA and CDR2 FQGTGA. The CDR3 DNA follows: TGTGCCAGCAGCTTACGAGTAGGGGAGGGTGCCGGGGAGCTGTTTTTT. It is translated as CASSLRVGEGAGELFF.

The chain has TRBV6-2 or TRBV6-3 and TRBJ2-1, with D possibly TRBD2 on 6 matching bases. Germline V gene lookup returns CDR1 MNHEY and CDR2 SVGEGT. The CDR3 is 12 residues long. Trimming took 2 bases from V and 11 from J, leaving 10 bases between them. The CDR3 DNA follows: TGTGCCAGCAGTTACCCCGGACTAAAGCAGTTCTTC. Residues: CASSYPGLKQFF.

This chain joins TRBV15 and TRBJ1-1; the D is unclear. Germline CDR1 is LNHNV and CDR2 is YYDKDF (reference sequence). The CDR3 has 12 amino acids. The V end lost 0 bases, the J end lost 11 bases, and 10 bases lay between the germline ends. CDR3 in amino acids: CATSRDIDRAFF. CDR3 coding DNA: TGTGCCACCAGCAGAGATATCGATAGGGCTTTCTTT.

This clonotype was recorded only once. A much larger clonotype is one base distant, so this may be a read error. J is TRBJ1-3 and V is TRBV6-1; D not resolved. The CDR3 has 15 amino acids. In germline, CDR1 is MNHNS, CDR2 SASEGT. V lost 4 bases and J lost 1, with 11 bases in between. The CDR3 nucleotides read TGTGCCAGCAGTGCTCAGGTGACATCTGGAAACACCATATATTTT. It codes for CASSAQVTSGNTIYF.

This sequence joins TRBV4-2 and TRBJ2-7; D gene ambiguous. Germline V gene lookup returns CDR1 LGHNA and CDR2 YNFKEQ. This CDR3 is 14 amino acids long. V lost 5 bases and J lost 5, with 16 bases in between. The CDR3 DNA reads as TGTGCCAGCAGCGAGACGGTGGGTGCCCACGAGCAGTACTTC. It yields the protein CASSETVGAHEQYF.

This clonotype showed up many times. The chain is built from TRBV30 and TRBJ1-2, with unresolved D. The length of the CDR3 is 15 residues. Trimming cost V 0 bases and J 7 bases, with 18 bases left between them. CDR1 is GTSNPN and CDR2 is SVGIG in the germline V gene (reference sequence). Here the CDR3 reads CAWSVRSSNVGGYTF. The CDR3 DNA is TGTGCCTGGAGTGTTAGATCGTCGAACGTCGGTGGCTACACCTTC.

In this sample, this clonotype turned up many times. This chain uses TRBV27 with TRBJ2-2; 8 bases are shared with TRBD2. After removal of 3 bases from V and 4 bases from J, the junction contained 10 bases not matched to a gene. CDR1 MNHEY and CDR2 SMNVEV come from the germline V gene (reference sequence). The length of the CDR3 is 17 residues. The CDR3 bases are TGTGCCAGCAGTTTTGGCGGGAGGCCCCCCAGCACCGGGGAGCTGTTTTTT. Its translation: CASSFGGRPPSTGELFF.

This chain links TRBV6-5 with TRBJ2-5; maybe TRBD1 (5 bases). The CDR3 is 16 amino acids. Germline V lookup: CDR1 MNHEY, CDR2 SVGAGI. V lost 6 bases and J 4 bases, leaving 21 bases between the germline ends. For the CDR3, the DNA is TGTGCCAGCAGATTACGCCAGGGCGCGCATACAGAGACCCAGTACTTC. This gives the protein CASRLRQGAHTETQYF.

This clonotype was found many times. The CDR3 spells CASSITPPAGEQYF. The CDR3 DNA follows: TGTGCCAGTAGTATAACCCCCCCGGCAGGGGAACAGTACTTC. V gene TRBV19 combines with J gene TRBJ2-7; D is perhaps TRBD1 (6 bases). Germline V gene sequence: CDR1 LNHDA, CDR2 SQIVND (reference sequence). CDR3 length equals 14 residues. Trimming removed 2 bases at V and 10 bases at J, with 18 bases between. The variable domain in full, with the rest retrieved from reference TRBV19 and TRBJ2-7, is DGGITQSPKYLFRKEGQNVTLSCEQNLNHDAMYWYRQDPGQGLRLIYYSQIVNDFQKGDIAEGYSVSREKKESFPLTVTSAQKNPTAFYLCASSITPPAGEQYFGPGTRLTVT.

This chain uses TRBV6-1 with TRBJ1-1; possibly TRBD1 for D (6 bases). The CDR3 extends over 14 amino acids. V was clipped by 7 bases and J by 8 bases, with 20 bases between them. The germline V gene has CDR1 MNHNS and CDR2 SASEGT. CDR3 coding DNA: TGTGCCAGCACCAAAGGGGGAATCCTAGTCGAAGCTTTCTTT. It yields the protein CASTKGGILVEAFF.